Given below is one TCR beta chain in context. The sample comes from a study of blood T cell repertoires in COVID-19. Trimming removed 6 bases from V and 6 bases from J; junction bases left unmatched: 12. CDR1 is SNHLY, CDR2 FYNNEI, per germline. The CDR3 has 16 residues. Assay used: immunoSEQ multiplex PCR; TCRdb lists only in-frame clones, some missing. Seen here are roughly 200,000 clones, around 87% observed once, and the top ten hold around 3%. The sequencing input was peripheral blood. The chain recombines TRBV2 with TRBJ1-5; 9 bases agree with TRBD1. This receptor was taken from a man in his forties with active or convalescent COVID-19. The DNA of the CDR3 is TGTGCCAGCAGAGACCCCGATACAGGGGGCACTCAGCCCCAGCATTTT. Translation gives CASRDPDTGGTQPQHF.